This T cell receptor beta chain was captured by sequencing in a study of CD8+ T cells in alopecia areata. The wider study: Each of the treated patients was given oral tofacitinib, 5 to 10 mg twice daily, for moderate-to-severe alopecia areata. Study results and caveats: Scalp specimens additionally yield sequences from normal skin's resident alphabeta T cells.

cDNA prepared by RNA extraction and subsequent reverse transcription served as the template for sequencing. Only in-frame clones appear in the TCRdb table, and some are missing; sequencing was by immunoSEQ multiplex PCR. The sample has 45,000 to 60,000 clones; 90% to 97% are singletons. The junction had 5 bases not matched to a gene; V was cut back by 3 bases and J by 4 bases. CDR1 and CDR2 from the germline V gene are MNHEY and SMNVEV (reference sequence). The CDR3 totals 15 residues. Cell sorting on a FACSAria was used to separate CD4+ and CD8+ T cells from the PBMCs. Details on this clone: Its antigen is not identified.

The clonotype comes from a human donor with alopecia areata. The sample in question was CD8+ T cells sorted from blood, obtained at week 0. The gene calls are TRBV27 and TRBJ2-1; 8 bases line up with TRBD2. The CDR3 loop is CASSFQRGMYNEQFF. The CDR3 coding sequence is TGTGCCAGCAGTTTTCAGCGGGGGATGTACAATGAGCAGTTCTTC.